The rows below give T cell receptor beta chains drawn from one sample of a study of OX40 agonist ivuxolimab in advanced cancers. The method was immunoSEQ multiplex PCR; TCRdb's version includes in-frame clones alone and lacks a portion of them. The table has some 67,000 clones, more than 70% seen once. This material consisted of CD4+ or CD8+ T cells sorted from blood, taken in a trial of the OX40 agonist ivuxolimab. The receptor source for this set is an adult with an advanced solid tumor such as melanoma, head and neck, liver or kidney cancer. Each CDR3 is given with its conserved first and last residue. Fields, in order: clone size, V gene, CDR3 length, D gene, J gene, CDR3 protein, CDR3 DNA. The D gene is left open where the match is weak. Size is omitted from some rows. Given values are once, few, many or a class for expanded clones.

NA	TRBV6-6	14	NA	TRBJ1-1	CASSKPSMNTEAFF	TGTGCCAGCTCAAAGCCCTCTATGAACACTGAAGCTTTCTTT
NA	TRBV2	13	NA	TRBJ2-2	CASSELDGGELFF	TGTGCCAGCAGTGAATTGGACGGCGGGGAGCTGTTTTTT
NA	TRBV18	13	NA	TRBJ1-2	CASSGQNNYGYTF	TGTGCCAGCTCAGGCCAGAACAACTATGGCTACACCTTC
NA	TRBV5-1	15	TRBD1	TRBJ1-1	CASSLAGTGFTEAFF	TGCGCCAGCAGCTTGGCTGGGACAGGGTTTACTGAAGCTTTCTTT
NA	TRBV30	15	TRBD1	TRBJ1-2	CAWSVGTGTRSGYTF	TGTGCCTGGAGTGTTGGGACAGGTACGCGTAGTGGCTACACCTTC
NA	TRBV11-3	13	NA	TRBJ2-3	CASSLGGTDTQYF	TGTGCCAGCAGCTTAGGCGGGACAGATACGCAGTATTTT
NA	TRBV2	15	TRBD1	TRBJ2-5	CASSEIRTGSETQYF	TGTGCCAGCAGTGAAATCCGGACAGGGTCAGAGACCCAGTACTTC
NA	TRBV5-1	15	NA	TRBJ2-5	CASSLGQAWQETQYF	TGCGCCAGCAGCTTGGGTCAGGCCTGGCAAGAGACCCAGTACTTC
once	TRBV4-1	14	NA	TRBJ1-1	CASSQGLWGTEAFF	TGCGCCAGCAGCCAGGGGTTGTGGGGCACTGAAGCTTTCTTT
NA	TRBV6-1	15	NA	TRBJ2-7	CASSEFRGSSYEQYF	TGTGCCAGCAGTGAATTTAGGGGGTCTTCCTACGAGCAGTACTTC
NA	TRBV5-1	14	NA	TRBJ2-2	CASSFSGSTGELFF	TGCGCCAGCAGCTTTTCAGGGTCCACCGGGGAGCTGTTTTTT
NA	TRBV18	13	NA	TRBJ1-1	CASSQGLHTEAFF	TGTGCCAGCTCACAGGGTTTGCACACTGAAGCTTTCTTT
NA	TRBV10-2	13	TRBD1	TRBJ2-2	CASRTGPTGELFF	TGCGCCAGCCGGACAGGGCCTACCGGGGAGCTGTTTTTT
once	TRBV5-1	13	TRBD1	TRBJ2-1	CASSSPGGGEQFF	TGCGCCAGCAGCTCCCCAGGGGGCGGTGAGCAGTTCTTC
NA	TRBV5-1	13	NA	TRBJ1-1	CASSLGANTEAFF	TGCGCCAGCAGCTTGGGGGCAAACACTGAAGCTTTCTTT
NA	TRBV7-8	13	NA	TRBJ2-1	CASSLGAYNEQFF	TGTGCCAGCAGCTTAGGAGCCTACAATGAGCAGTTCTTC
NA	TRBV27	15	NA	TRBJ1-5	CASSLSSTSSQPQHF	TGTGCCAGCAGTTTATCAAGCACCAGTAGTCAGCCCCAGCATTTT
NA	TRBV2	15	NA	TRBJ2-5	CASSGGRLTQETQYF	TGTGCCAGCAGCGGGGGACGTCTCACCCAAGAGACCCAGTACTTC
NA	TRBV15	13	NA	TRBJ1-1	CATSRGANTEAFF	TGTGCCACCAGCAGAGGGGCGAACACTGAAGCTTTCTTT
once	TRBV11-2	15	TRBD1	TRBJ2-3	CASSLRTGRDTEQYF	TGTGCCAGCAGCTTAAGGACAGGGCGAGATACGGAGCAGTATTTT
NA	TRBV28	14	NA	TRBJ1-2	CASSLLRDNYGYTF	TGTGCCAGCAGTTTATTGCGGGATAACTATGGCTACACCTTC
NA	TRBV25-1	15	NA	TRBJ1-4	CASGDSRATNEKLFF	TGTGCCAGCGGGGACTCCAGGGCAACTAATGAAAAACTGTTTTTT